Shown below are 3 T cell receptor beta chains from a single sample sequenced in a study of T-cell reconstitution after alpha-beta-depleted transplantation in children. The TCRbeta library was prepared with unique molecular identifiers. TCRdb re-analysed the PCR reads in MiXCR, keeping a single row per CDR3 protein. The table shows about 440,000 distinct CDR3 sequences, with 43% occurring only once. This material consisted of PBMCs, taken before TCRalphabeta/CD19-depleted stem cell transplant. Source of these receptors: a girl aged 2-10 years with aplastic anemia, due to receive a stem cell transplant.

This clonotype was seen only a few times. This chain uses TRBV28 with TRBJ2-7; TRBD2 might be the D (6 bases). Germline CDR1 reads MDHEN; CDR2 reads SYDVKM. The CDR3 sequence is 15 residues long. Trimming shortened V by 5 bases and J by 3 bases, and 17 bases separated the two germline ends. CDR3 sequence: CASSATSGLLYEQYF. CDR3 DNA sequence: TGTGCCAGCAGTGCCACCTCGGGACTCCTCTACGAGCAGTACTTC.

Comments on this clonotype: A much larger clone differs by one base, so this may be a read error. CDR3 protein: CASSRTALYGQYF. CDR3 nucleotide sequence: TGTGCCAGCAGTCGGACAGCCCTTTACGGGCAGTACTTC. The rearrangement uses TRBV28 and TRBJ2-7; possible D gene TRBD1, 6 bases. The CDR3 extends over 13 amino acids. CDR1 is MDHEN and CDR2 is SYDVKM in the germline V gene. Full variable domain (rest looked up from reference TRBV28 and TRBJ2-7): DVKVTQSSRYLVKRTGEKVFLECVQDMDHENMFWYRQDPGLGLRLIYFSYDVKMKEKGDIPEGYSVSREKKERFSLILESASTNQTSMYLCASSRTALYGQYFGPGTRLTVT.

The chain recombines TRBV12-3 or TRBV12-4 with TRBJ2-1; TRBD2 might be the D (7 bases). Trimming shortened V by 7 bases and J by 4 bases, and 20 bases separated the two germline ends. CDR3 size: 16 residues. CDR3 nucleotide sequence: TGTGCCAGCACCCTGAGGGCGGGGGCGAAGTACAATGAGCAGTTCTTC. This sequence encodes CASTLRAGAKYNEQFF.